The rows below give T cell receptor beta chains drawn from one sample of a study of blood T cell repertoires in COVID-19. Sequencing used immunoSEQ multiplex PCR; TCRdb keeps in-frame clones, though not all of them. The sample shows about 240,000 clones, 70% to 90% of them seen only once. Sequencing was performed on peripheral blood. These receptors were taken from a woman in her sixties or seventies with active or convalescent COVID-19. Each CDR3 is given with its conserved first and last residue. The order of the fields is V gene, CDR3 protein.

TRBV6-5,CASSPGRVSNQPQHF
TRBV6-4,CASSDEGDTDTQYF
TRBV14,CASSRLGGDGGNTIYF
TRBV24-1,CATSEGGRRNGYTF
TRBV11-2,CASSLDWTSGGAETQYF
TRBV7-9,CASTPGPPGVGSPLHF
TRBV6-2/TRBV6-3,CASSRTGSGELFF
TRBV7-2,CASSLQYQETQYF
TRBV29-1,CSVEEAGFFTQYF
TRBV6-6,CASSYGTGPLNTEAFF
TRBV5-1,CASSMGGQGQGNTIYF
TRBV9,CASSVEPSGNTIYF
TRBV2,CAREITGGFTEAFF
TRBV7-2,CASSLGQTLNYGYTF
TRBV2,CASRRQGGYEQYF
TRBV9,CASTLTGMNTEAFF
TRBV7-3,CASSLGQGSTLHF
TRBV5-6,CASSGDRGLNEQYF
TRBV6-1,CASSPFTEAFF
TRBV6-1,CASSELGGGGYGYTF
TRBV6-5,CASTLNPGKRDEQYF
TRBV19,CASSITGGFTEAFF
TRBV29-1,CSVEGLTSGGADEQFF
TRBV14,CASSHNRDYGYTF
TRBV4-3,CASSQDLRTTGGELFF
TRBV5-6,CASSFPGTASYEQYF
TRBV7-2,CASSSGGWGLLDGYTF
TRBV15,CATSRTVGAAYEQYF
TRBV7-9,CASSRGGNEKLFF
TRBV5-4,CASSLGTAPGTYEQYF
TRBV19,CASSPGGQGNEQFF
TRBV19,CASNPQGGTEAFF
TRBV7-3,CASSATGWTEAFF
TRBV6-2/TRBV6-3,CASSYPTVDQPQHF
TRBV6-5,CASSYPVGEAFF
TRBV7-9,CASSLVGQGRSYGYTF
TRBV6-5,CASSRQGAYNSPLHF
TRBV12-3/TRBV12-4,CASFGRTEAFF
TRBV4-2,CASSQARTGAGGTGELFF
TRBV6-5,CASSYSGTGTSEKLFF
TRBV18,CASSPAGGAVGEQFF
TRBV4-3,CASSQATGTGEVQYF
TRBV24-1,CATSDLIKSVDTQYF
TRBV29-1,CSAESGRLEGNEQFF
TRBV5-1,CASSFGQSEAFF
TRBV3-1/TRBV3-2,CASSQQAGNQPQHF
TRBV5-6,CASSPAGGGRRDTQYF
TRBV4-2,CASSQYDQGAGGYTF
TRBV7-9,CASIPDDSHGYTF
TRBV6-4,CASSVLPLGQGGEAFF
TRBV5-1,CASSRGGGRPPTEAFF
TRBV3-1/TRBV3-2,CASSVPGGQQYF
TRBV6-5,CASSMSGDTQYF
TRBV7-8,CASSPKGRGTTDYGYTF